One and the same sample provided the 9 T cell receptor beta chains below, sequenced in a study of cytomegalovirus exposure and HLA in healthy donors. The PCR contained 60 Vbeta and 13 Jbeta primers. Using immunoSEQ multiplex PCR, the repertoire was profiled, and TCRdb retains in-frame clones only, with some absent. This table lists under 250,000 clones. Sequencing was done on a sample of PBMCs. The receptor set was obtained from a girl aged 2 to 10 in good health and CMV-seropositive.

The chain has TRBV28 and TRBJ2-3; a possible D gene is TRBD1 (6 bases). Germline values: CDR1 MDHEN, CDR2 SYDVKM. The CDR3 is 15 residues long. V shed 3 bases and J shed 6 bases, with 16 bases lying between them. The CDR3 region is CASSFGASGVDTQYF. The CDR3 bases are TGTGCCAGCAGTTTTGGGGCATCAGGGGTCGATACGCAGTATTTT.

V gene TRBV6-1 combines with J gene TRBJ1-5; no firm D call. Germline assignment: CDR1 MNHNS and CDR2 SASEGT. V was trimmed by 2 bases and J by 9 bases, leaving 5 bases between them. The CDR3 is 11 residues long. The CDR3 is CASSELLPQHF. The CDR3 DNA reads TGTGCCAGCAGTGAATTATTGCCCCAGCATTTT.

The rearrangement joins TRBV28 to TRBJ1-1, with 9 bases matching TRBD1. Trimming at V came to 7 bases and at J to 3 bases, leaving 6 bases not matched to a gene. Per germline, CDR1 MDHEN and CDR2 SYDVKM. The CDR3 covers 14 residues. CDR3 loop: CASMGTGLHTEAFF. For the CDR3, the DNA is TGTGCCAGCATGGGGACAGGGTTGCACACTGAAGCTTTCTTT.

The rearrangement links TRBV25-1 to TRBJ2-3; D is unresolved. The CDR3 spans 14 residues. Germline CDR1 and CDR2: MGHDK and SYGVNS. Trimming stripped 3 bases from V and 2 bases from J, with 9 bases between. The CDR3 spells CASSEYSLTDTQYF. Here the CDR3 DNA reads TGTGCCAGCAGTGAGTACTCCCTCACAGATACGCAGTATTTT.

The genes are TRBV9 and TRBJ2-3, with 7 bases matching TRBD2. Losses at the gene ends were 5 bases for V and 3 bases for J; bases not matched to a gene: 6. Germline CDR1 is SGDLS and CDR2 is YYNGEE. There are 14 residues in the CDR3. This CDR3 is CASRSSGGTDTQYF. The CDR3 nucleotides read TGTGCCAGCAGGTCTAGCGGAGGAACAGATACGCAGTATTTT.

V gene TRBV5-4 combines with J gene TRBJ2-7; perhaps TRBD2 as D (6 bases). CDR3 length equals 14 residues. Germline V gene lookup returns CDR1 SGHNT and CDR2 YYREEE (reference sequence). V dropped 0 bases and J dropped 6 bases, with 13 bases sitting between them. CDR3: CASSLGGGGLEQYF. In DNA form, the CDR3 reads TGTGCCAGCAGCTTGGGGGGAGGAGGACTCGAGCAGTACTTC.

The V call is TRBV2, the J call TRBJ1-5; D gene uncertain. Per germline, CDR1 SNHLY and CDR2 FYNNEI. The CDR3 is 14 residues long. Trimming took 4 bases from V and 0 from J, leaving 7 bases between them. This CDR3 is CASSAPLSNQPQHF. CDR3 coding DNA: TGTGCCAGCAGTGCTCCCCTTAGCAATCAGCCCCAGCATTTT.

This sequence joins TRBV13 and TRBJ1-2; TRBD1 might be the D (6 bases). V dropped 0 bases and J dropped 4 bases, with 27 bases sitting between them. Germline V gene sequence: CDR1 PRHDT, CDR2 FYEKMQ (reference sequence). The CDR3 extends over 20 amino acids. In DNA form, the CDR3 reads TGTGCCAGCAGCTTAGGCCTTAACCCCCCACCGGACAGAACTTTCTATGGCTACACCTTC. Encoded protein: CASSLGLNPPPDRTFYGYTF.

The genes are TRBV5-1 and TRBJ2-1; 7 bases match TRBD2. With 3 bases clipped from V and 6 bases from J, the junction kept 6 bases outside the gene matches. The CDR3 contains 14 residues. Germline V gene sequence: CDR1 SGHRS, CDR2 YFSETQ. Here the CDR3 DNA reads TGCGCCAGCAGCTCGCGGACTAGTTCCAATGAGCAGTTCTTC. It specifies CASSSRTSSNEQFF.